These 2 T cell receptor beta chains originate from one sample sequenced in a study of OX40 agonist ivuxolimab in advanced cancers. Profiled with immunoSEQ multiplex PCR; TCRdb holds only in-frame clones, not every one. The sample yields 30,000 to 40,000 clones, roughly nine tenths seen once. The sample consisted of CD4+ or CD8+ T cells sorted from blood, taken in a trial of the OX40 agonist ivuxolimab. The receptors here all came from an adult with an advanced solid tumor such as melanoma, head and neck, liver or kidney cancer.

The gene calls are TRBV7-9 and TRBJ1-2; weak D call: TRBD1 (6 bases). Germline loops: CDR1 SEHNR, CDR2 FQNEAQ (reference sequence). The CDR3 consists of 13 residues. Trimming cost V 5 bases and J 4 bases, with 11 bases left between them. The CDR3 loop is CASSRPDSYGYTF. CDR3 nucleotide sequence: TGTGCCAGCAGCCGCCCGGACAGCTATGGCTACACCTTC.

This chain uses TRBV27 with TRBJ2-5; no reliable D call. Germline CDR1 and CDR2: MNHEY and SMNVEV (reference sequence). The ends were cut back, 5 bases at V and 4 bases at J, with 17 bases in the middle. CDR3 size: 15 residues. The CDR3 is CASSRRSERGETQYF. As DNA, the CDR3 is TGTGCCAGCAGTCGTCGGTCCGAAAGAGGAGAGACCCAGTACTTC.